These 10 T cell receptor beta chains originate from one sample sequenced in a study of shared clonotypes between healthy human individuals. Measured with immunoSEQ multiplex PCR; TCRdb has only the in-frame clones, and not every one. This table has 1.5 million to 2.5 million clones, approximately 94% appearing once. Positively selected for CCR7, the CD45RO-negative cells used as naive CD8 cells excluded terminally differentiated effector memory CD45RA+ cells. The sequenced sample was naive CD8+ T cells sorted from blood. The receptors here all came from a man aged 18 to 30 in good health.

V and J are TRBV11-2 and TRBJ2-3; perhaps TRBD2 as D (5 bases). Germline CDR1 and CDR2: SGHAT and FQNNGV. There are 17 residues in the CDR3. The V and J ends lost 2 bases and 2 bases respectively, with 17 bases between them. The CDR3 reads CASSLTWPGILTDTQYF. The DNA for the CDR3 is TGTGCCAGCAGCTTAACCTGGCCGGGGATTCTCACAGATACGCAGTATTTT.

This chain uses TRBV5-1 with TRBJ1-1; D perhaps matches TRBD1 (5 bases). V was shortened by 3 bases and J by 3 bases, with 9 bases between the two germline ends. Germline values: CDR1 SGHRS, CDR2 YFSETQ. The CDR3 totals 13 residues. For the CDR3, the DNA is TGCGCCAGCAGCTCAGAGGGGTACACTGAAGCTTTCTTT. This gives the protein CASSSEGYTEAFF.

J is TRBJ2-7 and V is TRBV4-3; TRBD2 matches at 9 bases. The CDR3 has 15 amino acids. V lost 3 bases and J lost 2; bases outside the gene matches: 5. Looked up from germline, CDR1 is LGHNA and CDR2 is YSLEER. CDR3 DNA sequence: TGCGCCAGCAGCCAGTGGGCTAGCGGGACCTACGAGCAGTACTTC. Its protein is CASSQWASGTYEQYF.

The chain carries TRBV6-6 and TRBJ2-7; D might be TRBD1 (6 bases). In germline, CDR1 is MNHNY, CDR2 SVGAGI (reference sequence). CDR3 length equals 13 residues. V was cut by 6 bases and J by 4 bases, with 13 bases left in between. In DNA, the CDR3 is TGTGCCAGCAGCGACCGGGACAAATACGAGCAGTACTTC. Residues: CASSDRDKYEQYF.

This chain uses TRBV5-1 with TRBJ2-7, with D uncertain. From germline, CDR1 is SGHRS and CDR2 YFSETQ. V was trimmed by 0 bases and J by 2 bases, leaving 6 bases between them. The CDR3 is 13 amino acids. The CDR3 sequence is CASSLGMTYEQYF. The DNA for the CDR3 is TGCGCCAGCAGCTTGGGGATGACCTACGAGCAGTACTTC.

The rearrangement links TRBV5-1 to TRBJ2-7; TRBD1 might be the D (5 bases). The CDR3 length is 14 residues. V was trimmed by 2 bases and J by 1 base, leaving 10 bases between them. Germline V gene sequence: CDR1 SGHRS, CDR2 YFSETQ. CDR3 DNA: TGCGCCAGCAGCTTATTGGGGCTGTCCTACGAGCAGTACTTC. Amino acid sequence: CASSLLGLSYEQYF. The full variable domain, its missing parts supplied by reference TRBV5-1 and TRBJ2-7, is KAGVTQTPRYLIKTRGQQVTLSCSPISGHRSVSWYQQTPGQGLQFLFEYFSETQRNKGNFPGRFSGRQFSNSRSEMNVSTLELGDSALYLCASSLLGLSYEQYFGPGTRLTVT.

The chain recombines TRBV5-6 with TRBJ2-5, with D perhaps TRBD2 (6 bases). Looked up from germline, CDR1 is SGHDT and CDR2 is YYEEEE. CDR3 size: 14 residues. V gave up 0 bases and J gave up 9 bases, with 15 bases separating them. CDR3: CASSLVMSREAQYF. CDR3 DNA: TGTGCCAGCAGCTTGGTAATGTCGAGGGAGGCCCAGTACTTC.

This clone was detected once. This chain connects TRBV10-3 to TRBJ1-3; the D gene is possibly TRBD1 (5 bases). The CDR3 contains 14 residues. Germline V lookup: CDR1 ENHRY, CDR2 SYGVKD. Deletions cut 6 bases from V and 4 bases from J, with 13 bases between. In DNA form, the CDR3 reads TGTGCCATCAGCGACGGGACGTGGGGAAACACCATATATTTT. This codes for CAISDGTWGNTIYF.

The chain has TRBV27 and TRBJ1-2, with 9 bases that match TRBD1. This CDR3 has 14 amino acids. The trim removed 7 bases at V and 8 bases at J, leaving 11 bases unmatched. Per the germline V gene, CDR1 is MNHEY and CDR2 is SMNVEV (reference sequence). CDR3 in amino acids: CASTSGQGLEGYTF. In nucleotides, the CDR3 is TGTGCCAGCACCTCGGGACAGGGACTAGAGGGCTACACCTTC.

In regard to this clone: The sample holds other DNA sequences that translate to the same CDR3. The chain recombines TRBV6-6 with TRBJ2-2; no clear D gene. The V gene lost 5 bases and the J gene lost 6 bases, with 4 bases spanning the gap. The CDR3 runs 11 residues. In germline, CDR1 is MNHNY, CDR2 SVGAGI (reference sequence). Here the CDR3 reads CASSPAGELFF. CDR3 nucleotide sequence: TGTGCCAGCAGTCCGGCCGGGGAGCTGTTTTTT.